The rows below give T cell receptor beta chains drawn from one sample of a study of radiation and T cells in renal cell carcinoma. Profiling relied on immunoSEQ multiplex PCR, and the TCRdb table lists in-frame clones only, not all of them. The sample lists 87,000 or so clones; approximately 86% were seen once. The sample here was blood, taken from a patient whose treatment included radiotherapy and nephrectomy. The source of these receptors is a man aged 50 to 59 with renal cell carcinoma. Each CDR3 is given with its conserved first and last residue. Each record gives: V gene, D gene, J gene, clone size, CDR3 DNA, CDR3 protein. D genes are given only for firm matches. Size is stated for part of the rows, as once, few or many counts, or as a class when the clone is expanded.

V: TRBV12-5; D: NA; J: TRBJ2-2; size: once; DNA: TGTGCTAGTGGTTTGGTGCGGGCTTACGGTCCGCCCACGAACACCGGGGAGCTGTTTTTT; CDR3: CASGLVRAYGPPTNTGELFF
V: TRBV19; D: TRBD2; J: TRBJ2-1; size: NA; DNA: TGTGCCAGTAGTATAGCCCAGTATAGCGGGGGCTACAATGAGCAGTTCTTC; CDR3: CASSIAQYSGGYNEQFF
V: TRBV7-9; D: NA; J: TRBJ2-7; size: NA; DNA: TGTGCCAGCAGCCCCGGGGGTAACGAGCAGTACTTC; CDR3: CASSPGGNEQYF
V: TRBV6-6; D: TRBD2; J: TRBJ2-3; size: NA; DNA: TGTGCCAGCAGTATCTCTAGCGGGAGAACAGATACGCAGTATTTT; CDR3: CASSISSGRTDTQYF
V: TRBV29-1; D: NA; J: TRBJ2-3; size: NA; DNA: TGCAGCGTTGGGGGATCAGATACGCAGTATTTT; CDR3: CSVGGSDTQYF
V: TRBV6-5; D: NA; J: TRBJ1-1; size: NA; DNA: TGTGCCAGCAGAGACCTCGCGGGGGATGAAGCTTTCTTT; CDR3: CASRDLAGDEAFF
V: TRBV6-5; D: NA; J: TRBJ1-1; size: NA; DNA: TGTGCCAGCAGTTACGAGGATAATACCGCTGAAGCTTTCTTT; CDR3: CASSYEDNTAEAFF
V: TRBV6-6; D: NA; J: TRBJ1-1; size: once; DNA: TGTGCCAGCAGTTACGGCACAGGCATTGAAGCTTTCTTT; CDR3: CASSYGTGIEAFF
V: TRBV6-5; D: TRBD1; J: TRBJ1-4; size: NA; DNA: TGTGCCAGCAGAGACAGGGGCGGACAAGAAAAACTGTTTTTT; CDR3: CASRDRGGQEKLFF
V: TRBV5-1; D: NA; J: TRBJ2-5; size: NA; DNA: TGCGCCAGCAGCTTGGTCGGGGGCGGAGAGACCCAGTACTTC; CDR3: CASSLVGGGETQYF
V: TRBV4-1; D: NA; J: TRBJ1-1; size: NA; DNA: TGCGCCAGCAGCCGGGAGTTGGTTGCGAACACTGAAGTTTTCTTT; CDR3: CASSRELVANTEVFF
V: TRBV6-5; D: NA; J: TRBJ1-5; size: NA; DNA: TGTGCCAGCAGTTACTCGGAGGGTAGCAATCAGCCCCAGCATTTT; CDR3: CASSYSEGSNQPQHF
V: TRBV7-9; D: NA; J: TRBJ2-3; size: NA; DNA: TGTGCCAGCAGCTTAGCGGGGGGGCCTACAGATACGCAGTATTTT; CDR3: CASSLAGGPTDTQYF
V: TRBV5-6; D: TRBD1; J: TRBJ2-7; size: NA; DNA: TGTGCCAGCAGCTTGTTTACAGGGGGTCAGGGGAGCGAGCAGTACTTC; CDR3: CASSLFTGGQGSEQYF
V: TRBV4-3; D: NA; J: TRBJ1-3; size: few; DNA: TGCGCCAGCAGCCAAGAACCCTCGGGGATCTCGGGAAACACCATATATTTT; CDR3: CASSQEPSGISGNTIYF
V: TRBV2; D: NA; J: TRBJ1-2; size: NA; DNA: TGTGCCAGCAGTGAGTCCCCGGGTGGTGACGGCTACACTTTC; CDR3: CASSESPGGDGYTF
V: TRBV9; D: NA; J: TRBJ1-1; size: NA; DNA: TGTGCCAGCAGCGTAGGGGGTGGGGAGGGGAAGAACACTGAAGCTTTCTTT; CDR3: CASSVGGGEGKNTEAFF
V: TRBV6-5; D: NA; J: TRBJ2-3; size: NA; DNA: TGTGCCAGCAGTTACACCAGGGGTCTCGCAGATACGCAGTATTTT; CDR3: CASSYTRGLADTQYF
V: TRBV9; D: TRBD2; J: TRBJ2-1; size: NA; DNA: TGTGCCAGCAGCCCAAGTAGTCCCCAGACTAGCGGGAGGGCCCGGAGTAATGAGCAGTTCTTC; CDR3: CASSPSSPQTSGRARSNEQFF
V: TRBV5-8; D: TRBD2; J: TRBJ2-5; size: NA; DNA: TGTGCCAGCAGCTTGGGTGGACTAGCGGGATGGGAGACCCAGTACTTC; CDR3: CASSLGGLAGWETQYF
V: TRBV11-2; D: NA; J: TRBJ2-7; size: NA; DNA: TGTGCCAGCAGCTTAGGCAGGGCCTACGAGCAGTACTTC; CDR3: CASSLGRAYEQYF
V: TRBV6-6; D: NA; J: TRBJ1-1; size: NA; DNA: TGTGCTGTTACAGCCCGGGGAGGCACTGAAGCTTTCTTT; CDR3: CAVTARGGTEAFF
V: TRBV30; D: NA; J: TRBJ1-1; size: NA; DNA: TGTGCCTCTGGACGTATGAACACTGAAGCTTTCTTT; CDR3: CASGRMNTEAFF
V: TRBV13; D: TRBD1; J: TRBJ1-3; size: NA; DNA: TGTGCCAGCAGCCGAGATATCACAGGGGGCTCTGGAAACACCATATATTTT; CDR3: CASSRDITGGSGNTIYF
V: TRBV2; D: NA; J: TRBJ1-1; size: NA; DNA: TGTGCCAGCCGTTTGCTGGACGGGAGAGGCACTGAAGCTTTCTTT; CDR3: CASRLLDGRGTEAFF